What follows is one T cell receptor beta chain and its context. The target antigen is unknown. TCRdb redid the calling of the 5' RACE reads with MiXCR, one entry per CDR3 protein. The sample consists of 450,000 to 600,000 distinct CDR3 sequences, approximately 13% of them appearing once. This record comes from a study of T cells after yellow fever vaccination. Study results and limitations: It was a weaker secondary response, yet one that peaked faster, at day 5 versus 15. The bulk population could contribute abundant contaminating clonotypes to FACS-sorted repertoires. The booster saw the reappearance of most primary-vaccination clones (about 95% CD4, less than 90% CD8).

Trimming removed 3 bases at V and 4 bases at J, with 14 bases between. The CDR3 is 15 residues long. CDR1 and CDR2 from the germline V gene are MDHEN and SYDVKM. The sequence was obtained from a man aged 30-40 years who received the YFV17D yellow fever vaccine. Source: PBMCs, taken on the day of the yellow fever booster vaccination. The V and J genes are TRBV28 and TRBJ2-3; D perhaps matches TRBD1 (6 bases). CDR3 sequence: CASSFYRRTADTQYF. Written as DNA, the CDR3 is TGTGCCAGCAGTTTTTACCGGCGGACAGCAGATACGCAGTATTTT.